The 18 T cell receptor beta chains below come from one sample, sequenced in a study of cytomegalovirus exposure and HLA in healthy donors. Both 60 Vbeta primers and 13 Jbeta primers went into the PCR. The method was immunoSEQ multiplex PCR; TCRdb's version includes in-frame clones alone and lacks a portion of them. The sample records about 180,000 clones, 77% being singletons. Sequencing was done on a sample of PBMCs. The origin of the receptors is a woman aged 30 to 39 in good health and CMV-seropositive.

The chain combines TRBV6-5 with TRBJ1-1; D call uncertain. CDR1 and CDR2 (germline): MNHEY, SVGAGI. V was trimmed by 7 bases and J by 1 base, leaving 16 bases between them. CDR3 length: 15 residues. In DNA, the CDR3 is TGTGCCAGCAAATACTCTGGGAGCTCGAACACTGAAGCTTTCTTT. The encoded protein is CASKYSGSSNTEAFF.

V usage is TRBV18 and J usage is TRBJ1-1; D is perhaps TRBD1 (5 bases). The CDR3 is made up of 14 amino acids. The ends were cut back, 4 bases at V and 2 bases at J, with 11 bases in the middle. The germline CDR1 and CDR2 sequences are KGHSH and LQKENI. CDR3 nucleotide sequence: TGTGCCAGCTCACGCAGGGAGGGCAACACTGAAGCTTTCTTT. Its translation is CASSRREGNTEAFF.

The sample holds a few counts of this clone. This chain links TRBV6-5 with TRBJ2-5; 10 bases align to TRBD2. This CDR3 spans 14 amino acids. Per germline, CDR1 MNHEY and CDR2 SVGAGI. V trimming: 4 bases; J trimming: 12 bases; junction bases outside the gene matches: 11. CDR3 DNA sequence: TGTGCCAGCAGTTCCGAAACCTCCGGGACTAGCGAGTACTTC. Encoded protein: CASSSETSGTSEYF.

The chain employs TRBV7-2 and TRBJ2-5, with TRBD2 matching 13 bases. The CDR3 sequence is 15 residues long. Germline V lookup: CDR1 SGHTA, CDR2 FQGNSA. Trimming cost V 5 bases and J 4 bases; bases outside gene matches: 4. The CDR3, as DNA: TGTGCCAGCAGCCCTAGGACTAGCGGGAGAGAGACCCAGTACTTC. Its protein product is CASSPRTSGRETQYF.

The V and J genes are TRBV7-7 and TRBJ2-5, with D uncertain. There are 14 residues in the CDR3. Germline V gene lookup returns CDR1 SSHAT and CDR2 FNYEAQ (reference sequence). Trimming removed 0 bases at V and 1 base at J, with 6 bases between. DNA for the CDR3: TGTGCCAGCAGCTTAGCGAACTCCCAAGAGACCCAGTACTTC. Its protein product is CASSLANSQETQYF.

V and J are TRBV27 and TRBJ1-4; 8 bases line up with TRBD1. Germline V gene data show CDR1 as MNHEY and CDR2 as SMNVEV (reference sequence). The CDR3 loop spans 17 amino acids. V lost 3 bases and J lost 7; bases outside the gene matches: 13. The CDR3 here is CASSFRTGQGISEKLFF. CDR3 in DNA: TGTGCCAGCAGTTTCCGGACAGGACAGGGTATATCTGAAAAACTGTTTTTT.

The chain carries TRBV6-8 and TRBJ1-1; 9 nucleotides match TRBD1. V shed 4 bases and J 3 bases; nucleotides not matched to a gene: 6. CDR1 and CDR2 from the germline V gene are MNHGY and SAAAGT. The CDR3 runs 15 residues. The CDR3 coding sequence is TGTGCCAGCAGTTGGGAGGACAGGGGCGACACTGAAGCTTTCTTT. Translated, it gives CASSWEDRGDTEAFF.

The CDR3 DNA reads as TGTGCCTGGAATCCCCGGGACATTGGAAACACCATATATTTT. This encodes CAWNPRDIGNTIYF. The chain has TRBV30 and TRBJ1-3, with a weak D call TRBD1 (6 bases). CDR1 and CDR2 (germline): GTSNPN, SVGIG (reference sequence). V was shortened by 4 bases and J by 3 bases, with 13 bases between the two germline ends. The CDR3 totals 14 residues.

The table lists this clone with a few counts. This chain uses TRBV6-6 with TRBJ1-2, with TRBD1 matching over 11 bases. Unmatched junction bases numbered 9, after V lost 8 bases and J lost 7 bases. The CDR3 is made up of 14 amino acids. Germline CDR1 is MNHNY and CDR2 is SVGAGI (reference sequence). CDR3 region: CASRIGQGAFGYTF. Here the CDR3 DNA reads TGTGCCAGCCGTATAGGACAGGGGGCTTTTGGCTACACCTTC.

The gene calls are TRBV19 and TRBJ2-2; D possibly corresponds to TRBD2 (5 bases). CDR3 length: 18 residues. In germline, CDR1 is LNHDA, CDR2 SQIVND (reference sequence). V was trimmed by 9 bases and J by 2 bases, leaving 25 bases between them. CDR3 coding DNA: TGTGCCAGCGGGGATGATAGCCTCCCCAATTTAAACACCGGGGAGCTGTTTTTT. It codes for CASGDDSLPNLNTGELFF. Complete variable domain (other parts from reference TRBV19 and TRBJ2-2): DGGITQSPKYLFRKEGQNVTLSCEQNLNHDAMYWYRQDPGQGLRLIYYSQIVNDFQKGDIAEGYSVSREKKESFPLTVTSAQKNPTAFYLCASGDDSLPNLNTGELFFGEGSRLTVL.

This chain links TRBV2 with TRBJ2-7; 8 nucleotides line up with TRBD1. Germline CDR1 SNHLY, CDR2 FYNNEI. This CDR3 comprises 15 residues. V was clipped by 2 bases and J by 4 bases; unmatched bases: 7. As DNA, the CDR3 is TGTGCCAGCAGTGAACAGGGGGCGCTTACGTACGAGCAGTACTTC. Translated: CASSEQGALTYEQYF.

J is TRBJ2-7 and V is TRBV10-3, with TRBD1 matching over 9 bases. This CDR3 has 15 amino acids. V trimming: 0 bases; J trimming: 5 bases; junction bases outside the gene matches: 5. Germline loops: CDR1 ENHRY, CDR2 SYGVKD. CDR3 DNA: TGTGCCATCAGTGAGTCAGTGACAGGGGGGAACGAGCAGTACTTC. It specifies CAISESVTGGNEQYF.

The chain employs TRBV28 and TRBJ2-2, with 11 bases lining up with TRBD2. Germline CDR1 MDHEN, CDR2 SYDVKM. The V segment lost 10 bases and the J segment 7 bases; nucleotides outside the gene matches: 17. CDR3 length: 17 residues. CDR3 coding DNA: TGTGCCATCGGGACCGGACTAGCGGGCGGATGGGGCGGGGAGCTGTTTTTT. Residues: CAIGTGLAGGWGGELFF.

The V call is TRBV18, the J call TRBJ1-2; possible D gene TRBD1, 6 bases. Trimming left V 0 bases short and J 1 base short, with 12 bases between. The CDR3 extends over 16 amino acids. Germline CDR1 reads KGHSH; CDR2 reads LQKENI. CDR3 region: CASSPPSTGNNYGYTF. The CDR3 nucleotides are TGTGCCAGCTCACCACCGTCTACAGGGAATAACTATGGCTACACCTTC.

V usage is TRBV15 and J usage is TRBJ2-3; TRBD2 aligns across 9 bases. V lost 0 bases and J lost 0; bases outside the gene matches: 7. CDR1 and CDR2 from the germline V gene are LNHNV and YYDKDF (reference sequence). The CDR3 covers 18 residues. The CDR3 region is CATSREAGGLFSTDTQYF. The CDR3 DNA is TGTGCCACCAGCAGAGAGGCGGGAGGGCTTTTTAGCACAGATACGCAGTATTTT.

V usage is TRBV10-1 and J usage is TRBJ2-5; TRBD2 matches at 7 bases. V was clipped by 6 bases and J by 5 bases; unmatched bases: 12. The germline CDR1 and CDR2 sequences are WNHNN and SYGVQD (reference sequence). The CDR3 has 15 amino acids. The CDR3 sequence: CASRPLRLAFETQYF. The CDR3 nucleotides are TGCGCCAGCAGGCCGCTTCGACTAGCATTCGAGACCCAGTACTTC.

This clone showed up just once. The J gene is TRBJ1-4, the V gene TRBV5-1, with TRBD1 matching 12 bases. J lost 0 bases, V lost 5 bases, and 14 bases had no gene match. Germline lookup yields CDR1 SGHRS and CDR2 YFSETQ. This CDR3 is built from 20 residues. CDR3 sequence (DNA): TGCGCCAGCAGAGTTGGAGGCCCCGGGACAGGGGGCTCAACTAATGAAAAACTGTTTTTT. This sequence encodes CASRVGGPGTGGSTNEKLFF.

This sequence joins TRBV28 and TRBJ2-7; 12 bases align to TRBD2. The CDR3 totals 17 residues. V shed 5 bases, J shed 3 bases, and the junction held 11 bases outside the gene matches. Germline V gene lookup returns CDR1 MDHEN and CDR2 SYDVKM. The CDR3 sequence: CASSPYLLAGGHYEQYF. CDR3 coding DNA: TGTGCCAGCAGTCCATACCTACTAGCGGGAGGACACTACGAGCAGTACTTC.